What follows are 2 T cell receptor beta chains derived from one specimen sequenced in a study of OX40 agonist ivuxolimab in advanced cancers. Assay used: immunoSEQ multiplex PCR; TCRdb lists only in-frame clones, some missing. Among some 65,000 clones listed, 87% were seen once. Sample: CD4+ or CD8+ T cells sorted from blood, taken in a trial of the OX40 agonist ivuxolimab. These receptors all stem from an adult with an advanced solid tumor such as melanoma, head and neck, liver or kidney cancer.

The V call is TRBV9, the J call TRBJ1-6, with TRBD1 matching 9 bases. The CDR3 runs 15 residues. V lost 4 bases, J lost 9 bases, and 8 bases stayed unmatched. Germline V gives CDR1 SGDLS, CDR2 YYNGEE. The CDR3 loop is CASSPTGGRSSPLHF. CDR3 in DNA: TGTGCCAGCAGCCCTACAGGGGGCAGAAGTTCACCCCTCCACTTT.

The genes are TRBV7-6 and TRBJ2-2, with no clear D. Germline loops: CDR1 SGHVS, CDR2 FNYEAQ. The CDR3 covers 18 residues. Trimming stripped 2 bases from V and 0 bases from J, with 16 bases between. Here the CDR3 DNA reads TGTGCCAGCAGCTTAAGGGTTCCAGCCGTCGCGAACACCGGGGAGCTGTTTTTT. This gives the protein CASSLRVPAVANTGELFF.